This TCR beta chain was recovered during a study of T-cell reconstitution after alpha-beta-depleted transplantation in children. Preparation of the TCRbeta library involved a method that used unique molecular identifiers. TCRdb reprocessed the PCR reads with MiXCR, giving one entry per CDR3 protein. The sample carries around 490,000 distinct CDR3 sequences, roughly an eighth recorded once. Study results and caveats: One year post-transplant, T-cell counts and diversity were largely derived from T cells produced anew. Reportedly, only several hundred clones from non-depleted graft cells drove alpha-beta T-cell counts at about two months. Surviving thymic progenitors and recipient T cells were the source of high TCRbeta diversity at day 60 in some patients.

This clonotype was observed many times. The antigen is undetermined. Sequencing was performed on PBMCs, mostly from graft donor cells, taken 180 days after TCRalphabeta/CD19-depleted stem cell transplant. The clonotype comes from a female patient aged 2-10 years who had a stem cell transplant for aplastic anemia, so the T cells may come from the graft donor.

CDR3 coding DNA: TGCAGCGTTGCTGGACAGGGAAGTGGTGGGTCAGATACGCAGTATTTT. Its protein product is CSVAGQGSGGSDTQYF. The V and J genes are TRBV29-1 and TRBJ2-3, with 8 bases matching TRBD1. Germline V gene sequence: CDR1 SQVTM, CDR2 ANQGSEA. The CDR3 contains 16 residues. Trimming cost V 4 bases and J 4 bases; bases outside gene matches: 13.